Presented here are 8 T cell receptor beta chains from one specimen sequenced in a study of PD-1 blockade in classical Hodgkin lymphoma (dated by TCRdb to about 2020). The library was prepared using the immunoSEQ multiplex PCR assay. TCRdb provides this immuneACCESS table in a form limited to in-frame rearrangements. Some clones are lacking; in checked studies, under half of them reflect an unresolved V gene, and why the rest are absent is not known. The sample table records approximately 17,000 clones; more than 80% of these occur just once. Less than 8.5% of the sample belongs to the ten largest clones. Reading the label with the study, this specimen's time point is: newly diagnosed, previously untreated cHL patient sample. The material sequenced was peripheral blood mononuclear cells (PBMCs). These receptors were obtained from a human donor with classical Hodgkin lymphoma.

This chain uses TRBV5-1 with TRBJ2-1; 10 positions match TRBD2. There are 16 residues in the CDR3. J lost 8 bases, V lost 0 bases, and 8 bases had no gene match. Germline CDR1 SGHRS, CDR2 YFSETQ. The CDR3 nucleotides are TGCGCCAGCAGCTTGGTGGCTAGCGGGAGACCTGATGAGCAGTTCTTC. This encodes CASSLVASGRPDEQFF.

Here the CDR3 reads CAISEDIDSGTDYGGANVLTF. For the CDR3, the DNA is TGTGCCATCAGTGAGGACATCGACTCCGGGACAGACTATGGTGGGGCCAACGTCCTGACTTTC. The rearrangement joins TRBV10-3 to TRBJ2-6, with 7 bases aligning to TRBD1. The CDR3 sequence is 21 residues long. CDR1 is ENHRY and CDR2 is SYGVKD in the germline V gene. J gave up 3 bases and V 2 bases, and 19 bases lay outside the gene matches.

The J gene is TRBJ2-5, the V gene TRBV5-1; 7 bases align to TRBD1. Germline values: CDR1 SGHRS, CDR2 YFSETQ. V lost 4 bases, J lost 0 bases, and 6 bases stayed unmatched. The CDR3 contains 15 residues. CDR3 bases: TGCGCCAGCAGCCGCGCCGACAGGGACCAAGAGACCCAGTACTTC. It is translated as CASSRADRDQETQYF.

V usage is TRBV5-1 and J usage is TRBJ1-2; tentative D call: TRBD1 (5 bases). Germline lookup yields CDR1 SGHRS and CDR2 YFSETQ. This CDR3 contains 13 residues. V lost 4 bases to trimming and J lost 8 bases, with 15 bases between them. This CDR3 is CASSEGEGLGYTF. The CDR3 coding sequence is TGCGCCAGCAGCGAAGGGGAGGGCTTGGGCTACACCTTC.

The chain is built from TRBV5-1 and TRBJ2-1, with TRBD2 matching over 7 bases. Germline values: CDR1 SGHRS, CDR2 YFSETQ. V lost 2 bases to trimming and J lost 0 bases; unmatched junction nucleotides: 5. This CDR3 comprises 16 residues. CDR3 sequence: CASSFQAGSSYNEQFF. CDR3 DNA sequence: TGCGCCAGCAGCTTCCAAGCGGGAAGCTCCTACAATGAGCAGTTCTTC.

As DNA, the CDR3 is TGCGCCAGCAGCCATAGCGACAGGGCCAGGGGGGACATTCAGTACTTC. It encodes CASSHSDRARGDIQYF. The chain couples TRBV4-1 to TRBJ2-4; D is perhaps TRBD1 (7 bases). Germline V CDR1 and CDR2: MGHRA, YSYEKL. The ends were cut back, 3 bases at V and 8 bases at J, with 20 bases in the middle. The CDR3 has 16 residues.

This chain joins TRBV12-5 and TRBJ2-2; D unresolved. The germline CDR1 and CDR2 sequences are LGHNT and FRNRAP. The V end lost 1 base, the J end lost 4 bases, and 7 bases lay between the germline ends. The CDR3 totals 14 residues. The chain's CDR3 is CASGLGGTTGELFF. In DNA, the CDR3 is TGTGCTAGTGGTTTGGGGGGTACCACCGGGGAGCTGTTTTTT.

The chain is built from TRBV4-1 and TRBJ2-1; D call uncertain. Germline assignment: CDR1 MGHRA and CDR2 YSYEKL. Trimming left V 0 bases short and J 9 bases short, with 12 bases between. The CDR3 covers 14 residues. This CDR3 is CASSQEPRVGEQFF. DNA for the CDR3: TGCGCCAGCAGCCAAGAGCCCCGAGTGGGTGAGCAGTTCTTC.